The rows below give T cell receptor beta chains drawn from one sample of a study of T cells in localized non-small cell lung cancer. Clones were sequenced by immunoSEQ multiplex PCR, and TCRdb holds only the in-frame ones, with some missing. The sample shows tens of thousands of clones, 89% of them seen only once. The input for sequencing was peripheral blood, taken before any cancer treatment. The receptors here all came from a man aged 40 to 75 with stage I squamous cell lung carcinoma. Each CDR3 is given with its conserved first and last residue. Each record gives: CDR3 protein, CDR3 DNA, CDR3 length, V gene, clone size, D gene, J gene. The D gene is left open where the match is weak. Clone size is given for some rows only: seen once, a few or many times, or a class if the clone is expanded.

CDR3 protein: CASSQIQGWAFF
CDR3 DNA: TGTGCCAGCAGCCAGATACAGGGTTGGGCTTTCTTT
CDR3 length: 12
V gene: TRBV14
clone size: .
D gene: .
J gene: TRBJ1-1

CDR3 protein: CASSFTEQETQYF
CDR3 DNA: TGCGCCAGCAGCTTCACAGAACAAGAGACCCAGTACTTC
CDR3 length: 13
V gene: TRBV5-1
clone size: .
D gene: .
J gene: TRBJ2-5

CDR3 protein: CSAHGGAGNIQYF
CDR3 DNA: TGCAGCGCCCACGGGGGGGCAGGGAACATTCAGTACTTC
CDR3 length: 13
V gene: TRBV29-1
clone size: .
D gene: TRBD2
J gene: TRBJ2-4

CDR3 protein: CASSFDSTDTQYF
CDR3 DNA: TGTGCCAGCAGCTTCGACAGCACAGATACGCAGTATTTT
CDR3 length: 13
V gene: TRBV21-1
clone size: .
D gene: .
J gene: TRBJ2-3

CDR3 protein: CASSSGPDSYEQYF
CDR3 DNA: TGTGCCAGCAGCTCGGGACCGGACTCCTACGAGCAGTACTTC
CDR3 length: 14
V gene: TRBV5-4
clone size: .
D gene: .
J gene: TRBJ2-7

CDR3 protein: CASSFKVDRGWTEAFF
CDR3 DNA: TGTGCCAGCAGTTTTAAGGTGGACAGGGGGTGGACTGAAGCTTTCTTT
CDR3 length: 16
V gene: TRBV27
clone size: .
D gene: TRBD1
J gene: TRBJ1-1

CDR3 protein: CASSYSPGAEAFF
CDR3 DNA: TGTGCCAGCAGTTACTCCCCCGGAGCTGAAGCTTTCTTT
CDR3 length: 13
V gene: TRBV6-5
clone size: .
D gene: .
J gene: TRBJ1-1

CDR3 protein: CASSLRSSGQGRYGYTF
CDR3 DNA: TGTGCCAGCAGCTTAAGGTCCTCGGGACAGGGACGGTATGGCTACACCTTC
CDR3 length: 17
V gene: TRBV5-6
clone size: .
D gene: TRBD1
J gene: TRBJ1-2

CDR3 protein: CASSLWVTNEQFF
CDR3 DNA: TGTGCCAGCAGCTTGTGGGTTACAAATGAGCAGTTCTTC
CDR3 length: 13
V gene: TRBV5-5
clone size: .
D gene: .
J gene: TRBJ2-1

CDR3 protein: CASSYGGTGITYEQYF
CDR3 DNA: TGTGCCAGCAGTTACGGCGGGACAGGGATTACCTACGAGCAGTACTTC
CDR3 length: 16
V gene: TRBV6-5
clone size: .
D gene: TRBD1
J gene: TRBJ2-7

CDR3 protein: CASSLQGIVSYEQYF
CDR3 DNA: TGTGCCAGCAGCTTACAGGGAATAGTGTCCTACGAGCAGTACTTC
CDR3 length: 15
V gene: TRBV7-8
clone size: .
D gene: .
J gene: TRBJ2-7

CDR3 protein: CASRPTGVAGELFF
CDR3 DNA: TGTGCCAGCAGGCCGACAGGGGTAGCCGGGGAGCTGTTTTTT
CDR3 length: 14
V gene: TRBV6-1
clone size: .
D gene: TRBD1
J gene: TRBJ2-2

CDR3 protein: CASSQERRSNNEQFF
CDR3 DNA: TGCGCCAGCAGCCAAGAAAGGAGGTCCAACAATGAGCAGTTCTTC
CDR3 length: 15
V gene: TRBV4-1
clone size: few
D gene: .
J gene: TRBJ2-1

CDR3 protein: CASSRAPVRTAEKLFF
CDR3 DNA: TGTGCCAGCAGTCGTGCCCCGGTCAGGACTGCTGAAAAACTGTTTTTT
CDR3 length: 16
V gene: TRBV2
clone size: .
D gene: .
J gene: TRBJ1-4

CDR3 protein: CALRDGQAGGLHTEAFF
CDR3 DNA: TGTGCCTTAAGGGATGGGCAGGCAGGGGGTTTGCACACTGAAGCTTTCTTT
CDR3 length: 17
V gene: TRBV30
clone size: .
D gene: TRBD1
J gene: TRBJ1-1